This entry describes one TCR beta chain. Other DNA sequences in this sample translate to the same CDR3. This CDR3 comprises 14 residues. CDR1 and CDR2 from the germline V gene are KGHSH and LQKENI. Trimming at V came to 3 bases and at J to 2 bases, leaving 0 bases not matched to a gene. The sample belongs to a study of shared clonotypes between healthy human individuals. Sequencing used immunoSEQ multiplex PCR; TCRdb keeps in-frame clones, though not all of them. The table shows about 1.5 million clones, with approximately 96% occurring only once. The sample comprised naive CD4+ T cells sorted from blood. Subset specified: CD45RA+ positively selected. The source is a man younger than 40 in good health. The chain joins TRBV18 to TRBJ2-5; 10 bases are shared with TRBD1. This chain's CDR3 is CASSPGQGQETQYF. CDR3 nucleotides: TGTGCCAGCTCACCGGGACAGGGGCAAGAGACCCAGTACTTC.